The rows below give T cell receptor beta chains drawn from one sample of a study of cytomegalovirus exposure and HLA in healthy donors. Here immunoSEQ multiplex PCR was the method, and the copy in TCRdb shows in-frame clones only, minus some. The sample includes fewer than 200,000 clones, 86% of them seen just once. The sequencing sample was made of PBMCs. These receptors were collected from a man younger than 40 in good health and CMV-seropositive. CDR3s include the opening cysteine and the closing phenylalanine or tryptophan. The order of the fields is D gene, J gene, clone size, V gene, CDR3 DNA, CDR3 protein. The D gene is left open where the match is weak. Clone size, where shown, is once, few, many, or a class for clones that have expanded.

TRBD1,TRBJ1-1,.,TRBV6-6,TGTGCCAGCGCGCCCCCGTCACAGGGGGCATCGGCTTTCTTT,CASAPPSQGASAFF
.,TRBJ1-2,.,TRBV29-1,TGCAGCGTGGGGGGCTTCGAGGGGACCTATGGCTACACCTTC,CSVGGFEGTYGYTF
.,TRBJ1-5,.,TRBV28,TGTGCCAGCCTGGAGCTGGATCAGCCCCAGCATTTT,CASLELDQPQHF
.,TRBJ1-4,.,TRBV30,TGTGCCGGGGCCCGGGGCGGCGAAAAACTGTTTTTT,CAGARGGEKLFF
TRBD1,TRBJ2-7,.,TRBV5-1,TGCGCCAGCAGCCTGGCCGGGACAGGGTCCTACGAGCAGTACTTC,CASSLAGTGSYEQYF
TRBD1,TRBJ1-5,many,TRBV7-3,TGTGCCAGCAGCTTAAAATGGTTTCCCGGGACAGGAGATCGCAATCAGCCCCAGCATTTT,CASSLKWFPGTGDRNQPQHF
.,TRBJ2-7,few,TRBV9,TGTGCCAGCAGCGAGGCTTGGGGGCCTTACGAGCAGTACTTC,CASSEAWGPYEQYF
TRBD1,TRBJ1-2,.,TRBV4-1,TGCGCCAGCAGCCAGGGATCAACAGGGGGCGTCGGTGGCTACACCTTC,CASSQGSTGGVGGYTF
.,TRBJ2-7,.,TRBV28,TGTGCCAGCACCCCATTAGGGCAGTTTACGTATTCCTACGAGCAGTACTTC,CASTPLGQFTYSYEQYF
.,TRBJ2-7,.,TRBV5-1,TGCGCCAGCAGCCCCGGACAGACCTACGAGCAGTACTTC,CASSPGQTYEQYF
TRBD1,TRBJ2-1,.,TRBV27,TGTGCCAGCGCCCTTTTGACAGGGGATAAAATGGTTGAGCAGTTCTTC,CASALLTGDKMVEQFF
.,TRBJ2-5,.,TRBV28,TGTGCCAGCAGTTTAGGCCCGGGCAGCCAAGAGACCCAGTACTTC,CASSLGPGSQETQYF
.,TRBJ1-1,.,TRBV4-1,TGCGCCAGCAGCCAAGGGGCGGGAAGGAACACTGAAGCTTTCTTT,CASSQGAGRNTEAFF
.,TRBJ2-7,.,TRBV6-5,TGTGCCAGCAGCTCCGGACGGCGACCCGACTACGAGCAGTACTTC,CASSSGRRPDYEQYF
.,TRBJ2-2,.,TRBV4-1,TGCGCCAGCAGCCAACCCCTAGTTAGTTCTGGGGAGCTGTTTTTT,CASSQPLVSSGELFF
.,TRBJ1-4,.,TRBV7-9,TGTGCCTCATCCACCAGGGGATTTGGAAAACTGTTTTTT,CASSTRGFGKLFF
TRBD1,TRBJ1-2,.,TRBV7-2,TGTGCCAGCAGCCAAGGGGGCTTCGGTGACTATGGCTACACCTTC,CASSQGGFGDYGYTF
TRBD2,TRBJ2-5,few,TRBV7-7,TGTGCTAGCAGCTTGGGGCTAGCGGGAGGAGAGACCCAGTACTTC,CASSLGLAGGETQYF
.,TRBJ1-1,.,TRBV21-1,TGTGCCAGCAGCAAGGCGCTCTGGGGGAGGAACACTGAAGCTTTCTTT,CASSKALWGRNTEAFF
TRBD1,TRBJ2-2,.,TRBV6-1,TGTGCCACCGGACAGGGGATAACCGGGGAGCTGTTTTTT,CATGQGITGELFF
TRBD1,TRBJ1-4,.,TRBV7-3,TGTGCCAGAACTGGACAGGGGGGAAAACTGTTTTTT,CARTGQGGKLFF
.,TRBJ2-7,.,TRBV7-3,TGTGCCAGCAGCTTAGGGGGAGGGGGTGGCGAGCAGTACTTC,CASSLGGGGGEQYF
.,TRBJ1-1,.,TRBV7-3,TGTGCCAGCAGCTTACAGGGGAACACTGAAGCTTTCTTT,CASSLQGNTEAFF
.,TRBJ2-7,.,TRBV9,TGTGCCAGCAGCGTGAGGAGGGATTCCTACGAGCAGTACTTC,CASSVRRDSYEQYF
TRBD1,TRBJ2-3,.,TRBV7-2,TGTGCCAGCAGCTTAGCTGTACAGGGGGCAGATACGCAGTATTTT,CASSLAVQGADTQYF
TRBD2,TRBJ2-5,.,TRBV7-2,TGTGCCAGCAGCCGAGGACTAGCCCCTGAGACCCAGTACTTC,CASSRGLAPETQYF
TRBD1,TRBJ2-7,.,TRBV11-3,TGTGCCATCCGTCTTACAGGGGCCTACGAGCAGTACTTC,CAIRLTGAYEQYF
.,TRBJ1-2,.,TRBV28,TGTGCCAGCAGTCCGCCTTTGGGGGGCGGTAACTATGGCTACACCTTC,CASSPPLGGGNYGYTF
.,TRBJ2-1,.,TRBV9,TGTGCCAGCAGCGTAGCGGGTCGGTACAATGAGCAGTTCTTC,CASSVAGRYNEQFF
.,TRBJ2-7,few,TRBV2,TGTGCCAGCAGTGAACGGTTAGTCGTTCGGCAGTACTTC,CASSERLVVRQYF
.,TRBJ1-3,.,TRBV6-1,TGTGCCAGCAGTGGGGGATTTGGGGGTGTTGGAAACACCATATATTTT,CASSGGFGGVGNTIYF
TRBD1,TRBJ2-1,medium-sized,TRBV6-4,TGTGCCAGCAGTGACACGGACAGGGGTGAGCAGTTCTTC,CASSDTDRGEQFF
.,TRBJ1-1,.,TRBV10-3,TGTGCCATCAGTGAGTCGAAGACAGACAAAGCTTTCTTT,CAISESKTDKAFF